This T cell receptor beta chain was retrieved from a study of blood T cell repertoires in COVID-19. Study summary: Samples came from the United States, Italy and Spain, spanning acute and convalescent COVID-19. PBMCs, B-cell-depleted T cells, or T cells were the source of the cDNA or gDNA that made up the material.

Germline CDR1 reads SGHRS; CDR2 reads YFSETQ. This CDR3 spans 15 amino acids. V was trimmed by 0 bases and J by 0 bases, leaving 7 bases between them. How the authors handled the data: How many nucleated cells were present was estimated from reference gene primer amplification. The assay was immunoSEQ multiplex PCR, and TCRdb's table has in-frame clones only and misses some. V, J and clone size are taken as reported in that table, and D and trimming were inferred from the DNA itself. The sample includes tens of thousands of clones, roughly 90% seen only once; the top ten take approximately 14%. This chain links TRBV5-1 with TRBJ1-5; a possible D gene is TRBD1 (6 bases). The sequence was obtained from a human donor in a cohort sampled during active COVID-19. The source material was peripheral blood. CDR3 nucleotides: TGCGCCAGCAGCTTGGCAGGGGCTAGCAATCAGCCCCAGCATTTT. Translated: CASSLAGASNQPQHF.